The sequence of this T cell receptor (beta chain) was determined in a study of T cell changes during pregnancy in multiple sclerosis. The method was immunoSEQ multiplex PCR; TCRdb's version includes in-frame clones alone and lacks a portion of them. The sample contains about 39,000 clones, almost 95% of which appear only once. Trimming shortened V by 7 bases and J by 2 bases, and 12 bases separated the two germline ends. The CDR3 is made up of 14 amino acids. From germline, CDR1 is LNHDA and CDR2 SQIVND (reference sequence). The sequences come from CD4+ T cells from peripheral blood mononuclear cells, collected after pregnancy. The clonotype comes from a female donor with multiple sclerosis, enrolled in a pregnancy study. The chain has TRBV19 and TRBJ1-5, with D possibly being TRBD1 (6 bases). The CDR3 nucleotides read TGTGCCAGTAAACCACAGGGTGGCAATCAGCCCCAGCATTTT. Its translation: CASKPQGGNQPQHF.